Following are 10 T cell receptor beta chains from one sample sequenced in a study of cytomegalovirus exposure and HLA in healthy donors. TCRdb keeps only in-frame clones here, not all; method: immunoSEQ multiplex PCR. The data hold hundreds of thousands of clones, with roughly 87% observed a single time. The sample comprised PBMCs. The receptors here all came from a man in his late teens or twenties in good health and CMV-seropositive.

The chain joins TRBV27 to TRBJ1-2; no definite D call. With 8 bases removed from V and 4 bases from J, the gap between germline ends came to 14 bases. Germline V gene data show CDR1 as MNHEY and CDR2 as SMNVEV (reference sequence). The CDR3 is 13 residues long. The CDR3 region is CASSPGLIYGYTF. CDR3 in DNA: TGTGCCAGCTCCCCGGGTCTAATCTATGGCTACACCTTC.

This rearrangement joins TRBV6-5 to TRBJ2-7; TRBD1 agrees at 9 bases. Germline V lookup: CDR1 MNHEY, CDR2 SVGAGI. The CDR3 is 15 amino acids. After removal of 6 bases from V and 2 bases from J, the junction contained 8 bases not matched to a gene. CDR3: CASRVGQGRAYEQYF. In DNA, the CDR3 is TGTGCCAGCAGAGTTGGACAGGGGAGAGCCTACGAGCAGTACTTC.

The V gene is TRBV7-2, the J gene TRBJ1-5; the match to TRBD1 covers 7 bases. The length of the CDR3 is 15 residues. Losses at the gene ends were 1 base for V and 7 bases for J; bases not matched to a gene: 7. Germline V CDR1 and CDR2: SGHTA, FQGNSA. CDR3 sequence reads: CASSLEGGGRQPQHF. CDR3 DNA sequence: TGTGCCAGCAGCTTAGAAGGGGGCGGTAGGCAGCCCCAGCATTTT.

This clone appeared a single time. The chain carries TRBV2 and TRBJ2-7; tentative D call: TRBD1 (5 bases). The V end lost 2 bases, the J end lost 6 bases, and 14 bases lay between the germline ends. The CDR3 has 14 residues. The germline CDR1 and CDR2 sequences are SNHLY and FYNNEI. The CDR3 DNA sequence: TGTGCCAGCAGTGAACAAGCAGGGTTGACCGAGCAGTACTTC. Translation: CASSEQAGLTEQYF.

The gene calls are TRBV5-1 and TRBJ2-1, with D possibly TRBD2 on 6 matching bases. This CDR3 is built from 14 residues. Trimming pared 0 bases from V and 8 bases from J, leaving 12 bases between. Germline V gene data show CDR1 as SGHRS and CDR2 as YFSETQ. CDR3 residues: CASSLAGGVYEQFF. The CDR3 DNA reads TGCGCCAGCAGCTTGGCCGGGGGAGTTTATGAGCAGTTCTTC.

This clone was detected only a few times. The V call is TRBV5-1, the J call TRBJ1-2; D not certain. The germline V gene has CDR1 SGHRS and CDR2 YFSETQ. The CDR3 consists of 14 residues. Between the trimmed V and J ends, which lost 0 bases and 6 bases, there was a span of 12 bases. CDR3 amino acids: CASSLVAGSHGYTF. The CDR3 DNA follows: TGCGCCAGCAGCTTGGTGGCCGGGAGTCATGGCTACACCTTC.

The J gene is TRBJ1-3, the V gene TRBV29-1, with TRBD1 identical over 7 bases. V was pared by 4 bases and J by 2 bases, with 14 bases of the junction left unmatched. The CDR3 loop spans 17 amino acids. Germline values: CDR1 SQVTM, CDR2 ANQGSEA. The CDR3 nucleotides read TGCAGCGTTGTGGGGGCCGACAGGGATAGAACTGGAAACACCATATATTTT. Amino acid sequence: CSVVGADRDRTGNTIYF.

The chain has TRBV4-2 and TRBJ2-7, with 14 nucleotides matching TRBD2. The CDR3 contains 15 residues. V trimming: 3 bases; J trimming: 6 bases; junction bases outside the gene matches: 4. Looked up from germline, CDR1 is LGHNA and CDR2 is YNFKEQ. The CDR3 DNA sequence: TGTGCCAGCAGCCAGGGGACTAGCGGGAGTTCCGAGCAGTACTTC. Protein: CASSQGTSGSSEQYF.

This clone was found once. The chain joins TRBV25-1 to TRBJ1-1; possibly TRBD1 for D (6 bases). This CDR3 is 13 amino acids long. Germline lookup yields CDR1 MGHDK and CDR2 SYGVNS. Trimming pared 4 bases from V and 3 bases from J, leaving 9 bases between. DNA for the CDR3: TGTGCCAGCAGTGGCACAGGGTACACTGAAGCTTTCTTT. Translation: CASSGTGYTEAFF.

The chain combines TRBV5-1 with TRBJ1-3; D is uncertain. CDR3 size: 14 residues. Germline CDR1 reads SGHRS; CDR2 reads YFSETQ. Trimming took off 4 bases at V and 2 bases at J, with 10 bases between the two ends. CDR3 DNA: TGCGCCAGCAGCGAAGGAAGGGCTGGAAACACCATATATTTT. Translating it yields CASSEGRAGNTIYF.